The 6 T cell receptor beta chains reported below all come from one sample, sequenced in a study of T cells in Graves' hyperthyroidism and ophthalmopathy. The CDR3 regions of TCR beta were amplified from RNA transcripts. Carried out on the TCR CDR3, a first-round RT-PCR used the HTBI primer set. TCRdb ran MiXCR on the multiplex PCR reads and lists one entry per CDR3 protein. The sample has hundreds of thousands of distinct CDR3 sequences; about 15% are singletons. Source material: blood. The receptors derive from a woman aged 18-29 years with Graves' hyperthyroidism.

J is TRBJ2-7 and V is TRBV20-1; tentatively, D is TRBD1 or TRBD2 (5 bases each). The V end was cut by 6 bases, the J end by 4 bases, with 13 bases between. Per the germline V gene, CDR1 is DFQATT and CDR2 is SNEGSKA (reference sequence). The CDR3 spans 12 residues. CDR3 residues: CSALRDVYEQYF. CDR3 nucleotides: TGCAGTGCCCTTCGGGACGTTTACGAGCAGTACTTC.

The chain combines TRBV20-1 with TRBJ1-1; no definite D call. Germline CDR1 is DFQATT and CDR2 is SNEGSKA (reference sequence). Trimming removed 0 bases at V and 8 bases at J, with 13 bases between. The CDR3 extends over 13 amino acids. This CDR3 reads CSARDRRRQEAFF. CDR3 nucleotide sequence: TGCAGTGCTAGAGATCGCAGGCGTCAGGAAGCTTTCTTT.

There are many counts of this clonotype. V is TRBV24-1 and J is TRBJ2-3; D is unclear. V was pared by 7 bases and J by 0 bases, with 25 bases between. Germline CDR1 reads KGHDR; CDR2 reads SFDVKD. CDR3 length equals 19 residues. The CDR3 here is CATSTPLYHDTTSTDTQYF. CDR3 DNA: TGTGCCACCAGCACGCCACTTTACCATGACACGACTAGCACAGATACGCAGTATTTT.

This clonotype has a count of ten or more. The V call is TRBV20-1, the J call TRBJ2-1; D may be TRBD1 (6 bases). CDR1 is DFQATT, CDR2 SNEGSKA, per germline (reference sequence). The CDR3 is 11 residues long. Trimming removed 5 bases from V and 4 bases from J, with 6 bases in between. This chain's CDR3 is CSAGQYNEQFF. DNA of the CDR3: TGCAGTGCTGGACAGTACAATGAGCAGTTCTTC.

The sample holds many counts of this clonotype. The gene calls are TRBV12-5 and TRBJ1-1, with 7 nucleotides matching TRBD1. With V trimmed by 3 bases and J by 1 base, 8 bases remained unmatched. CDR1 and CDR2 from the germline V gene are LGHNT and FRNRAP. The CDR3 totals 16 residues. Here the CDR3 reads CASGFRVPGGNTEAFF. CDR3 in DNA: TGTGCTAGTGGTTTCCGGGTTCCAGGGGGGAACACTGAAGCTTTCTTT.

The chain joins TRBV7-9 to TRBJ2-6, with 8 positions matching TRBD1. The CDR3 is 20 residues long. J lost 0 bases, V lost 0 bases, and 10 bases had no gene match. Germline CDR1 and CDR2: SEHNR and FQNEAQ (reference sequence). The CDR3 DNA sequence: TGTGCCAGCAGCTTAGCGGGGCCGGGACAGGTCTCCTCTGGGGCCAACGTCCTGACTTTC. This gives the protein CASSLAGPGQVSSGANVLTF.